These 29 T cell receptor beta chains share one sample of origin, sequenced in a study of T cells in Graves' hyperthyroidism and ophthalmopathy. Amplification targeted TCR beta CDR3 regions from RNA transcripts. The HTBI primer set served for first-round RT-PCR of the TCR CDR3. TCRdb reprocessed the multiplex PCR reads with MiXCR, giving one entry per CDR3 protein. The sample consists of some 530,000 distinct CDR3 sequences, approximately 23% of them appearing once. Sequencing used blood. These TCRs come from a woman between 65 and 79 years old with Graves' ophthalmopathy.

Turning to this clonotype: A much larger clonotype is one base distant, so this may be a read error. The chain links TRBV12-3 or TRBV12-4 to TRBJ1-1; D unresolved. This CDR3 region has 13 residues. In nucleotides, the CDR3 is TGTGCCAGCAGTTTATCGTCAGTCGCTGAAGCTCTCTTT. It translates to CASSLSSVAEALF.

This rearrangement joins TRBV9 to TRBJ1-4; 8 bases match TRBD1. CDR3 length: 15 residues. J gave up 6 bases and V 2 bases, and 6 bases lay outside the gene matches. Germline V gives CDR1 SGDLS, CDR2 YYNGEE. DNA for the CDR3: TGTGCCAGCAGCGTCGACAGGGGTAGGGATGAAAAACTGTTTTTT. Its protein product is CASSVDRGRDEKLFF.

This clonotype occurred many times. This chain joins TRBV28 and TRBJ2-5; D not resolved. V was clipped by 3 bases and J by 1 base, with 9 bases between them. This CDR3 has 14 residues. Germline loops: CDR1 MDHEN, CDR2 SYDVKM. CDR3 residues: CASSFRRTQETQYF. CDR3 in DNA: TGTGCCAGCAGTTTTCGGCGGACCCAAGAGACCCAGTACTTC.

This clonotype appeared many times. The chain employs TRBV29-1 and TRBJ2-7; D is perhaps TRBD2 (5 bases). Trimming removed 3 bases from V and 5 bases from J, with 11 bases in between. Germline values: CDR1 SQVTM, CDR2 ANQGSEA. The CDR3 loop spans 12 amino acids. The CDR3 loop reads CSVDTEDDEQYF. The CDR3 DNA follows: TGCAGCGTTGACACGGAGGACGACGAGCAGTACTTC.

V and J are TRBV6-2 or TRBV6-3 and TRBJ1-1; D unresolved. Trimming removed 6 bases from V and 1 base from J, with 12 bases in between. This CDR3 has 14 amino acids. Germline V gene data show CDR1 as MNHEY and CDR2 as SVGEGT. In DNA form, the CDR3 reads TGTGCCAGCAGACCCCCGAACAGGAACACTGAAGCTTTCTTT. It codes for CASRPPNRNTEAFF.

The CDR3 DNA is TGTGCCAGTAGCCCCGGGACAGGGGGCACGTACACCGGGGAGCTGTTTTTT. Protein product: CASSPGTGGTYTGELFF. The chain carries TRBV19 and TRBJ2-2; 12 nucleotides agree with TRBD1. Trimming cost V 6 bases and J 3 bases; bases outside gene matches: 8. Germline V gene data show CDR1 as LNHDA and CDR2 as SQIVND (reference sequence). The CDR3 is 17 residues long.

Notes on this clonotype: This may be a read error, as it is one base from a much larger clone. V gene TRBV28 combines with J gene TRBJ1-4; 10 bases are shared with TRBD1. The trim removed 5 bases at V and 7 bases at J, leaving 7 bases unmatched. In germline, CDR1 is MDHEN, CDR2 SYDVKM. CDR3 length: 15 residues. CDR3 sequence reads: CASSLTRTGGEKLFF. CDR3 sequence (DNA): TGTGCCAGCAGTCTTACCAGGACAGGGGGTGAAAAACTGTTTTTT.

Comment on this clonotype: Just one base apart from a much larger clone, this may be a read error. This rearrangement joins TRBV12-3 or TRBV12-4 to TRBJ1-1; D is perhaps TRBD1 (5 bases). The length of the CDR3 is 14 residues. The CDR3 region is CVSLWGQALSEAFF. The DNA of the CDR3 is TGTGTCAGCCTATGGGGCCAGGCATTAAGTGAAGCTTTCTTT.

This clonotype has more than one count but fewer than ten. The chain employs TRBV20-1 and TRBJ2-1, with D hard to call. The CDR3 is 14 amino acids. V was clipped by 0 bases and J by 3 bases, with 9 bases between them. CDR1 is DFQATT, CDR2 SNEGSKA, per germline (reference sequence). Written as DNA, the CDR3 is TGCAGTGCTAGAGATCCGGCGTACTACAATGAGCAGTTCTTC. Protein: CSARDPAYYNEQFF.

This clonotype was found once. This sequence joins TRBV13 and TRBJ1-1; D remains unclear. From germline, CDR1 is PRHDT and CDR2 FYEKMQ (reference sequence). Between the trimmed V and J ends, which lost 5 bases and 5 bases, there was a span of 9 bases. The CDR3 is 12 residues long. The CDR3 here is CASSLSTTEAFF. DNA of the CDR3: TGTGCCAGCAGCCTTAGTACTACTGAAGCTTTCTTT.

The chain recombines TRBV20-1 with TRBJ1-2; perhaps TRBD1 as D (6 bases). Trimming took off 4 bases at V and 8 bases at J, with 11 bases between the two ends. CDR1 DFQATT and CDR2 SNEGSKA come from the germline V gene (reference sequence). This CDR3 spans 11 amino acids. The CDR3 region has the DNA TGCAGTGCTAACAGGGTCTGGGGCTACACCTTC. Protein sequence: CSANRVWGYTF.

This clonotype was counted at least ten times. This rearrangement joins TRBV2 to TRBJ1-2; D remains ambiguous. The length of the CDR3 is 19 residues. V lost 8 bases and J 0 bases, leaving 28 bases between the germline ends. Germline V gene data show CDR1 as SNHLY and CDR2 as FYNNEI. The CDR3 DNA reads TGTGCCAGCGATGAGGCAGGCGTCATGACACAAGCGGCTAACTATGGCTACACCTTC. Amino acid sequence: CASDEAGVMTQAANYGYTF. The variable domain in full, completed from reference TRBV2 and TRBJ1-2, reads EPEVTQTPSHQVTQMGQEVILRCVPISNHLYFYWYRQILGQKVEFLVSFYNNEISEKSEIFDDQFSVERPDGSNFTLKIRSTKLEDSAMYFCASDEAGVMTQAANYGYTFGSGTRLTVV.

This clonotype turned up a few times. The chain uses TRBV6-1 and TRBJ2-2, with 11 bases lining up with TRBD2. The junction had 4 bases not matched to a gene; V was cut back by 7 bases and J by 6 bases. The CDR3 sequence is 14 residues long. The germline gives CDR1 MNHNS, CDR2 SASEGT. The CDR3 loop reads CASKTSGSPGELFF. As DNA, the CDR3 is TGTGCCAGCAAAACTAGCGGGAGCCCCGGGGAGCTGTTTTTT.

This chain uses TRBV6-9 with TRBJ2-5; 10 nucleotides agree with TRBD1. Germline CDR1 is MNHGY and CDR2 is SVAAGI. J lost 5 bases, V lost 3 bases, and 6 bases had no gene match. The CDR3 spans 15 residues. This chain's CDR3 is CASSYATGGQETQYF. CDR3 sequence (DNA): TGTGCCAGCAGTTACGCGACAGGGGGCCAGGAGACCCAGTACTTC.

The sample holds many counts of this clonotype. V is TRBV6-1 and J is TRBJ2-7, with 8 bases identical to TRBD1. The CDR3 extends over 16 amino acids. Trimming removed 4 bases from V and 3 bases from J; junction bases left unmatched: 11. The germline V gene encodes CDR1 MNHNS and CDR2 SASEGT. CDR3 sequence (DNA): TGTGCCAGCAGTGGAGCGACACAGGGGGGAAGCTACGAGCAGTACTTC. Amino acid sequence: CASSGATQGGSYEQYF.

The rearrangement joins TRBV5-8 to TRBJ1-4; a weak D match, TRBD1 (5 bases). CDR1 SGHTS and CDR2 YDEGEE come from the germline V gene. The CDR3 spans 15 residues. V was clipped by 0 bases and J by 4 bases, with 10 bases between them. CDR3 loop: CASSLGGHLNEKLFF. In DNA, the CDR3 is TGTGCCAGCAGCTTGGGTGGACACCTTAATGAAAAACTGTTTTTT. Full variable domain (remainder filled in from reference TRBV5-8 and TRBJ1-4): EAGVTQSPTHLIKTRGQQATLRCSPISGHTSVYWYQQALGLGLQFLLWYDEGEERNRGNFPPRFSGRQFPNYSSELNVNALELEDSALYLCASSLGGHLNEKLFFGSGTQLSVL.

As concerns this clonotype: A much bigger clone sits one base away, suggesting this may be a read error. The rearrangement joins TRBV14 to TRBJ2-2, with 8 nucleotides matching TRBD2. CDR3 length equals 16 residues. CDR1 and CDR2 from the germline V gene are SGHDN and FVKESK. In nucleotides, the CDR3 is TGTGCCAGCAACCAAGACCGCGGGAGGTGGTCGGGGGAGCTGTTTTTT. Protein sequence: CASNQDRGRWSGELFF.

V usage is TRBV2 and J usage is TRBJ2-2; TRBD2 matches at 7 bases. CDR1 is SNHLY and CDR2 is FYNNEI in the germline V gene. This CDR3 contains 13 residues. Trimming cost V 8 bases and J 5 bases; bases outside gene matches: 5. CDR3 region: CASALASTGELFF. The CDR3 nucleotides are TGTGCCAGCGCACTAGCGTCGACCGGGGAGCTGTTTTTT.

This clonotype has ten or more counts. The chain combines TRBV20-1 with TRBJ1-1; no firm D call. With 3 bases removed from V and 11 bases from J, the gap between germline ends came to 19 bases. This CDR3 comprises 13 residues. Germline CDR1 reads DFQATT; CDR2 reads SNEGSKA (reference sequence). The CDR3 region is CSASIGFAAGAFF. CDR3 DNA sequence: TGCAGTGCTAGTATTGGTTTCGCGGCCGGGGCTTTCTTT.

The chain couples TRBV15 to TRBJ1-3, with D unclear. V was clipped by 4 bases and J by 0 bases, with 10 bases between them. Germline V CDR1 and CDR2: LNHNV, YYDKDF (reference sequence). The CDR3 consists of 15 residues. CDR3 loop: CATSIPGSSGNTIYF. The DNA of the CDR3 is TGTGCCACCAGCATTCCGGGAAGCTCTGGAAACACCATATATTTT.

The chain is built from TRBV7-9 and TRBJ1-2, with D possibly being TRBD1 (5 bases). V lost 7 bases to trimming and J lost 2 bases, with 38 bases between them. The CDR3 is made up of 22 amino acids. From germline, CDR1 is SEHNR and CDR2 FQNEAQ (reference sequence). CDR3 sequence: CASTTALNSGETTLTLNYGYTF. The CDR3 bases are TGTGCCAGCACGACCGCTCTAAACTCGGGGGAGACGACACTTACCCTAAACTATGGCTACACCTTC.

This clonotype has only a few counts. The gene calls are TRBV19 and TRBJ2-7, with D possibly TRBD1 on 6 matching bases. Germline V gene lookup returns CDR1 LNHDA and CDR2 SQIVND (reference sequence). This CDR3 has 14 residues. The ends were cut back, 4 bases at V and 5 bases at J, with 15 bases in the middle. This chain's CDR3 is CASSNTGSVDEQYF. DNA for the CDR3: TGTGCCAGTAGTAACACAGGGTCAGTCGACGAGCAGTACTTC.

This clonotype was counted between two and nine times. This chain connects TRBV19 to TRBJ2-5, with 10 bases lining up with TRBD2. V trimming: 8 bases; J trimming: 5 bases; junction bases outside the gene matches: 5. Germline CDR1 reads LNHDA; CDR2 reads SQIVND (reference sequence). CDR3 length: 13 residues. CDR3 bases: TGTGCCAGTGCAGCGGGAGGGCCGGAGACCCAGTACTTC. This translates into CASAAGGPETQYF.

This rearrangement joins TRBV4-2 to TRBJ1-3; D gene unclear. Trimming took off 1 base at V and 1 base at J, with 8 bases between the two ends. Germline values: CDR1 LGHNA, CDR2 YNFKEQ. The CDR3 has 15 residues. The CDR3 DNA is TGTGCCAGCAGCCAAGTTGCAGGTTCTGGAAACACCATATATTTT. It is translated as CASSQVAGSGNTIYF.

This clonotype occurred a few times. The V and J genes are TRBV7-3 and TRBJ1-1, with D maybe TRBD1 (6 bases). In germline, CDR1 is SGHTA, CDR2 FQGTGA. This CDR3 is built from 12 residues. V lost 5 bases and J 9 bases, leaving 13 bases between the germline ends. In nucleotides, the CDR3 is TGTGCCAGCAGCCAGAGACAGGTTAAAGCTTTCTTT. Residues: CASSQRQVKAFF. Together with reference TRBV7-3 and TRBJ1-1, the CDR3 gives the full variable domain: GAGVSQTPSNKVTEKGKYVELRCDPISGHTALYWYRQSLGQGPEFLIYFQGTGAADDSGLPNDRFFAVRPEGSVSTLKIQRTERGDSAVYLCASSQRQVKAFFGQGTRLTVV.

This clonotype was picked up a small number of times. The CDR3 coding sequence is TGTGCCTGGAGAAGGACAGCAAATAATTCACCCCTCCACTTT. It yields the protein CAWRRTANNSPLHF. The chain uses TRBV30 and TRBJ1-6, with D perhaps TRBD1 (6 bases). CDR3 size: 14 residues. Germline CDR1 and CDR2: GTSNPN and SVGIG (reference sequence). V gave up 3 bases and J gave up 5 bases, with 11 bases separating them.

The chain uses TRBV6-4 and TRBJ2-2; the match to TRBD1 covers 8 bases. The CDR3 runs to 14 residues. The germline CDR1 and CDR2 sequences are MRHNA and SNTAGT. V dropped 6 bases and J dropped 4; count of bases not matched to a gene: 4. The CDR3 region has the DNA TGTGCCAGCAGCGCGGACAGGGTCACCGGGGAGCTGTTTTTT. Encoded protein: CASSADRVTGELFF.

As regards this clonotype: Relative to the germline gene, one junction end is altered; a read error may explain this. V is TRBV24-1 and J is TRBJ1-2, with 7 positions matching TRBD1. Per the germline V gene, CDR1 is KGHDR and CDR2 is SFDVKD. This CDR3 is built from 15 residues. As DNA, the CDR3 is TGTGCCACCTGTGACCCTGGGACAGTCTTCGGCGGCTACACCTTC. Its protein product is CATCDPGTVFGGYTF.

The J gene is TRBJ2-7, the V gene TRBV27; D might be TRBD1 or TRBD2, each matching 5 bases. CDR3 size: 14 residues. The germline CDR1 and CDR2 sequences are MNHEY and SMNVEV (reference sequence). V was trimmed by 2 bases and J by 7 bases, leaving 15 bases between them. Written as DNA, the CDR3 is TGTGCCAGCAGTTTAGAGGGACCGCGTCGAGAGCAGTACTTC. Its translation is CASSLEGPRREQYF.